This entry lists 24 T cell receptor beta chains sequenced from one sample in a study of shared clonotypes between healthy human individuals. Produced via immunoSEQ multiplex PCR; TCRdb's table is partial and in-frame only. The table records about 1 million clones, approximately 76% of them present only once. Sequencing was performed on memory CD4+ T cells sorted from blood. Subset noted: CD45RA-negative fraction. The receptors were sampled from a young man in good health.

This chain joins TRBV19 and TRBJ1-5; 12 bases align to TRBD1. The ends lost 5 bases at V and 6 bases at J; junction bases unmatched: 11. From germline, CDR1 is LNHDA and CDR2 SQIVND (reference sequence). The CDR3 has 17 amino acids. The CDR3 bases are TGTGCCAGTAGTTCAAAAGGGACAGGGGGCCTGGGTCAGCCCCAGCATTTT. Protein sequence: CASSSKGTGGLGQPQHF.

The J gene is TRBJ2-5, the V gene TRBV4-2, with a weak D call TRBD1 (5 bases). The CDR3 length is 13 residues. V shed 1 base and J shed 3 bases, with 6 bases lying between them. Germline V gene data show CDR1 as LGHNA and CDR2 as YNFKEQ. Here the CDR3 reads CASSQVGEETQYF. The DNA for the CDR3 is TGTGCCAGCAGCCAAGTAGGGGAAGAGACCCAGTACTTC.

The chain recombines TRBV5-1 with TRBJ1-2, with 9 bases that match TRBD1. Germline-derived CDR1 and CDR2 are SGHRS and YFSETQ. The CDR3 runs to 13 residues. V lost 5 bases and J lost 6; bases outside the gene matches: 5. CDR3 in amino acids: CASSFTGGNGYTF. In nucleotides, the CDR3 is TGCGCCAGCAGTTTTACAGGGGGCAATGGCTACACCTTC.

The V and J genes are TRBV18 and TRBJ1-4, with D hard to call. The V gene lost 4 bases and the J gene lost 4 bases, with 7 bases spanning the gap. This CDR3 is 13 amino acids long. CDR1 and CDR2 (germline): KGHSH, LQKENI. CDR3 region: CASSQGINEKLFF. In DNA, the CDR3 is TGTGCCAGCTCACAAGGGATTAATGAAAAACTGTTTTTT. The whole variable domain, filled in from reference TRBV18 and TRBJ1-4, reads NAGVMQNPRHLVRRRGQEARLRCSPMKGHSHVYWYRQLPEEGLKFMVYLQKENIIDESGMPKERFSAEFPKEGPSILRIQQVVRGDSAAYFCASSQGINEKLFFGSGTQLSVL.

The CDR3 spells CATSRGEGYNEQFF. The CDR3 DNA is TGTGCCACCAGCAGAGGAGAGGGTTACAATGAGCAGTTCTTC. The V gene is TRBV15, the J gene TRBJ2-1; possibly TRBD2 for D (5 bases). Trimming removed 1 base from V and 4 bases from J, with 8 bases in between. CDR3 length: 14 residues. Germline lookup yields CDR1 LNHNV and CDR2 YYDKDF (reference sequence).

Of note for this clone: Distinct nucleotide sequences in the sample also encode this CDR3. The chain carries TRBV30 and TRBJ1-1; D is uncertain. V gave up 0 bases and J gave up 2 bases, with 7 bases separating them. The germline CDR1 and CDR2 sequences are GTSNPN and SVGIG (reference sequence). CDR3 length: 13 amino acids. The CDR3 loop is CAWSVRLNTEAFF. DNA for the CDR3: TGTGCCTGGAGTGTACGTCTTAACACTGAAGCTTTCTTT. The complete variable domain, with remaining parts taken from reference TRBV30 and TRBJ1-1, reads SQTIHQWPATLVQPVGSPLSLECTVEGTSNPNLYWYRQAAGRGLQLLFYSVGIGQISSEVPQNLSASRPQDRQFILSSKKLLLSDSGFYLCAWSVRLNTEAFFGQGTRLTVV.

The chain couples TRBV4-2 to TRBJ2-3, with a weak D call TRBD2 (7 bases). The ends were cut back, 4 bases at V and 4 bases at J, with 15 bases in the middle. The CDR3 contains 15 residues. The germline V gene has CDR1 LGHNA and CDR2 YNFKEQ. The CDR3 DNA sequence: TGTGCCAGCAGCCCTTCGGGGGGCAGGTCAGATACGCAGTATTTT. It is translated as CASSPSGGRSDTQYF.

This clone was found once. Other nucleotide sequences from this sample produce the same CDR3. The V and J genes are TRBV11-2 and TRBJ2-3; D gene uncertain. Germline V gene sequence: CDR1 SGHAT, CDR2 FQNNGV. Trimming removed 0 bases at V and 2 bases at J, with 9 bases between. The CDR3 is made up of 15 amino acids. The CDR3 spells CASSLDGRYTDTQYF. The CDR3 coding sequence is TGTGCCAGCAGCTTAGACGGACGGTACACAGATACGCAGTATTTT.

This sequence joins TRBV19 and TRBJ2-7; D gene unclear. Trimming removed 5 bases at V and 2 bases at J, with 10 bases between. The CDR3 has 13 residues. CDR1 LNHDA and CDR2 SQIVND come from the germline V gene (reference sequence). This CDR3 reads CASSLTGPYEQYF. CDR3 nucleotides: TGTGCCAGTAGTCTAACCGGACCCTACGAGCAGTACTTC.

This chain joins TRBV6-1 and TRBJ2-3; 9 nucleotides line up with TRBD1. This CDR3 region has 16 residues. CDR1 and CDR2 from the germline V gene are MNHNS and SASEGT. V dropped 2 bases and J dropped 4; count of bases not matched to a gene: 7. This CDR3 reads CASSERGQGTADTQYF. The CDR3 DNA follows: TGTGCCAGCAGTGAAAGGGGACAGGGAACGGCAGATACGCAGTATTTT.

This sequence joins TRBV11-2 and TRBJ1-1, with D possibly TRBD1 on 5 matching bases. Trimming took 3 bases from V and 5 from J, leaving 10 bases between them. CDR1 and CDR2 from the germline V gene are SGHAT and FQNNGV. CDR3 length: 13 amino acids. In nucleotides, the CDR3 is TGTGCCAGCAGCTTTACAGGTCTGACTGAAGCTTTCTTT. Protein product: CASSFTGLTEAFF.

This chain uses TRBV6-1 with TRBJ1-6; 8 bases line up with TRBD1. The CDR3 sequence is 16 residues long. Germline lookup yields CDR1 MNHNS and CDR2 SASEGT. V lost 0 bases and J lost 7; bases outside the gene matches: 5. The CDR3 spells CASSEARQGRNSPLHF. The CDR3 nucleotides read TGTGCCAGCAGTGAAGCCCGACAGGGGAGGAATTCACCCCTCCACTTT.

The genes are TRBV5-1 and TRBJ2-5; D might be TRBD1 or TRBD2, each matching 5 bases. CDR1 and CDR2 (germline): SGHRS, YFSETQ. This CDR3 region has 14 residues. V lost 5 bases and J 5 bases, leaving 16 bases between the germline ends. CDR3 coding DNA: TGCGCCAGCAGTCCCCCCGGGACCCACGAGACCCAGTACTTC. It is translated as CASSPPGTHETQYF.

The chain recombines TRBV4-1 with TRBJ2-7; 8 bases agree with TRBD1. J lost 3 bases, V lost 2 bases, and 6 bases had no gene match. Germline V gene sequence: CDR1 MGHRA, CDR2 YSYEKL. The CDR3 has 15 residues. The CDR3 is CASSQLGTGLYEQYF. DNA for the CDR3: TGCGCCAGCAGCCAATTAGGGACAGGCCTCTACGAGCAGTACTTC.

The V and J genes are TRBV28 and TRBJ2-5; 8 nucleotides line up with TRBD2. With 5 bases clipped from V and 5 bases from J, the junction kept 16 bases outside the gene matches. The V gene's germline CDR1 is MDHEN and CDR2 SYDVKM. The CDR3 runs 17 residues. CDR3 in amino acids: CASSRGLGGGRRETQYF. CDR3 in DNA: TGTGCCAGCAGTCGGGGCCTCGGCGGGGGGAGAAGGGAGACCCAGTACTTC.

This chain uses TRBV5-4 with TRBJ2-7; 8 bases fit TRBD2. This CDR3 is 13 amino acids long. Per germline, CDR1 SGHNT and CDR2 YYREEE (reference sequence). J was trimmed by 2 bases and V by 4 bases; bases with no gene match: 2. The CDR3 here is CASSPGLAYEQYF. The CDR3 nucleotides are TGTGCCAGCAGCCCGGGACTAGCCTACGAGCAGTACTTC.

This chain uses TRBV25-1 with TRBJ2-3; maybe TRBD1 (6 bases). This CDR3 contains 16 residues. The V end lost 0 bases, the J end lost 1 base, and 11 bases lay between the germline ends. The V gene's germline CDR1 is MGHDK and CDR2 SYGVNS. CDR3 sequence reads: CASSEYTGWGTDTQYF. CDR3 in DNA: TGTGCCAGCAGTGAATATACAGGGTGGGGCACAGATACGCAGTATTTT.

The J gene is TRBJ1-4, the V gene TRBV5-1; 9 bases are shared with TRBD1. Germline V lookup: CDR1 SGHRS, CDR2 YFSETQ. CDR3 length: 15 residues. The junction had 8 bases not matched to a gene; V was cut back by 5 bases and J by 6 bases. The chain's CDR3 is CASSLTGGSYEKLFF. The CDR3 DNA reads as TGCGCCAGCAGTTTGACAGGGGGATCTTATGAAAAACTGTTTTTT.

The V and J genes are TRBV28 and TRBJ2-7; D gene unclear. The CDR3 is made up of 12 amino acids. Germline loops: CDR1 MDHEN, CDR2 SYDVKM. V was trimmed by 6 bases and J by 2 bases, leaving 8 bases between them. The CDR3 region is CASSQPTYEQYF. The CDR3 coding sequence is TGTGCCAGCAGCCAACCGACCTACGAGCAGTACTTC.

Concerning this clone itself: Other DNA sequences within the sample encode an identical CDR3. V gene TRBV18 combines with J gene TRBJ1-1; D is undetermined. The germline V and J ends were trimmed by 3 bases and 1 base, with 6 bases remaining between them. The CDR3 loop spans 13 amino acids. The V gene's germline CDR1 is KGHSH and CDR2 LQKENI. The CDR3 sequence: CASSPQENTEAFF. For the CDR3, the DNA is TGTGCCAGCTCACCCCAGGAGAACACTGAAGCTTTCTTT.

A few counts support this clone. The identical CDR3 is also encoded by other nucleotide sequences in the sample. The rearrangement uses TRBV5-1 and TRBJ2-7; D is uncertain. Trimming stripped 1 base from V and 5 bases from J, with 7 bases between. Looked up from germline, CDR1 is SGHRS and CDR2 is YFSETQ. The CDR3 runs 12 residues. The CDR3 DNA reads TGCGCCAGCAGCTTGAAAGGGAACGAGCAGTACTTC. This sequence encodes CASSLKGNEQYF.

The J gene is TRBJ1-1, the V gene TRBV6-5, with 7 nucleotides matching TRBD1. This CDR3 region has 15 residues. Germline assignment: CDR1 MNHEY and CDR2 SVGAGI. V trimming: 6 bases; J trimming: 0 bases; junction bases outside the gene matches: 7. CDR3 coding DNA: TGTGCCAGCAGAGATATGACAGGGATGAACACTGAAGCTTTCTTT. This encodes CASRDMTGMNTEAFF.

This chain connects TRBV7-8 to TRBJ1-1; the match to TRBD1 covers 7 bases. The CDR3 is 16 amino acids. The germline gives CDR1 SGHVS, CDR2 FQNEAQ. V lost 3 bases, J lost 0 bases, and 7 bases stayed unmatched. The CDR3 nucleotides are TGTGCCAGCAGCTTGTCGGACAGGTCATTGAACACTGAAGCTTTCTTT. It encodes CASSLSDRSLNTEAFF.

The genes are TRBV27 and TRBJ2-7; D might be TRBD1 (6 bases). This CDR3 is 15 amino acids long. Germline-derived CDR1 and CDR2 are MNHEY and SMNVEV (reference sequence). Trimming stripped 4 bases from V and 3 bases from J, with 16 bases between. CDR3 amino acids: CASSSIGTTVYEQYF. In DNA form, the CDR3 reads TGTGCCAGCAGTTCAATCGGGACAACGGTCTACGAGCAGTACTTC.